A selection of T cell receptor beta chains follows, all from one sample in a study of blood T cell repertoires in COVID-19. The data were produced by immunoSEQ multiplex PCR, yet TCRdb's version contains in-frame clones alone and is incomplete. The table lists 300,000 to 350,000 clones, 88% of them singletons. Sequenced sample: peripheral blood. Every receptor here comes from a woman in her seventies with COVID-19, enrolled during active disease. Both conserved end residues are part of each CDR3. A D gene is named only where the DNA matches it firmly. Clone sizes are given selectively: once, few, many, or a class where the clone is expanded.

V: TRBV7-2; size: NA; J: TRBJ1-1; D: NA; CDR3: CASYTRVGVEAFF; DNA: TGTGCCAGCTACACAAGGGTAGGGGTTGAAGCTTTCTTT
V: TRBV18; size: NA; J: TRBJ1-3; D: NA; CDR3: CASSSGILSGNTIYF; DNA: TGTGCCAGCTCATCGGGGATTCTCTCTGGAAACACCATATATTTT
V: TRBV2; size: NA; J: TRBJ2-3; D: TRBD2; CDR3: CASSRLAGGSTDTQYF; DNA: TGTGCCAGCAGCCGACTAGCGGGGGGTAGCACAGATACGCAGTATTTT
V: TRBV6-2/TRBV6-3; size: NA; J: TRBJ2-7; D: TRBD2; CDR3: CASSQGLAGVTYEQYF; DNA: TGTGCCAGCAGCCAAGGACTAGCGGGGGTCACCTACGAGCAGTACTTC
V: TRBV7-9; size: NA; J: TRBJ2-2; D: TRBD2; CDR3: CASIAGGRDGELFF; DNA: TGTGCCAGCATTGCGGGGGGGCGAGACGGGGAGCTGTTTTTT
V: TRBV6-6; size: NA; J: TRBJ1-5; D: NA; CDR3: CASSEGSNQPQHF; DNA: TGTGCCAGCAGTGAGGGAAGTAATCAGCCCCAGCATTTT
V: TRBV9; size: NA; J: TRBJ1-1; D: TRBD1; CDR3: CASSDKRGGGLEAFF; DNA: TGTGCCAGCAGCGACAAGCGCGGAGGGGGCCTTGAAGCTTTCTTT
V: TRBV18; size: NA; J: TRBJ2-2; D: NA; CDR3: CASSPATGELFF; DNA: TGTGCCAGCTCACCCGCGACCGGGGAGCTGTTTTTT
V: TRBV6-5; size: NA; J: TRBJ2-7; D: NA; CDR3: CASSFGGANYEQYF; DNA: TGTGCCAGCAGTTTTGGCGGGGCGAACTACGAGCAGTACTTC
V: TRBV28; size: NA; J: TRBJ1-1; D: NA; CDR3: CASTLTGTLGTEAFF; DNA: TGTGCCAGCACCCTGACAGGAACCTTGGGCACTGAAGCTTTCTTT
V: TRBV30; size: few; J: TRBJ1-2; D: NA; CDR3: CAWRQQGYGYTF; DNA: TGTGCCTGGAGACAACAGGGTTACGGCTACACCTTC
V: TRBV5-8; size: NA; J: TRBJ2-5; D: TRBD2; CDR3: CASSLPPPQRGETQYF; DNA: TGTGCCAGCAGCTTGCCCCCACCCCAGCGGGGTGAGACCCAGTACTTC
V: TRBV18; size: NA; J: TRBJ1-1; D: TRBD1; CDR3: CASSQGVDTEAFF; DNA: TGTGCCAGCTCTCAGGGGGTGGACACTGAAGCTTTCTTT
V: TRBV27; size: NA; J: TRBJ2-1; D: TRBD2; CDR3: CASSWGGAYNEQFF; DNA: TGTGCCAGCAGTTGGGGGGGGGCCTACAATGAGCAGTTCTTC
V: TRBV2; size: NA; J: TRBJ1-1; D: TRBD1; CDR3: CASSRQGRVITEAFF; DNA: TGTGCCAGCAGCCGACAGGGGCGGGTGATCACTGAAGCTTTCTTT
V: TRBV19; size: NA; J: TRBJ1-1; D: NA; CDR3: CASSMLRGSVAEAFF; DNA: TGTGCCAGTAGTATGTTAAGGGGGTCTGTCGCTGAAGCTTTCTTT
V: TRBV7-3; size: NA; J: TRBJ1-2; D: NA; CDR3: CASSPSGSTDGYTF; DNA: TGTGCCAGCAGCCCATCCGGGAGTACGGATGGCTACACCTTC
V: TRBV27; size: NA; J: TRBJ2-7; D: TRBD1; CDR3: CASRGTGLSYEQYF; DNA: TGTGCCAGTCGGGGGACAGGCCTTTCCTACGAGCAGTACTTC
V: TRBV5-1; size: NA; J: TRBJ2-3; D: NA; CDR3: CASSTGPEGTDTQYF; DNA: TGCGCCAGCAGCACCGGACCGGAGGGCACAGATACGCAGTATTTT
V: TRBV19; size: NA; J: TRBJ2-5; D: NA; CDR3: CASSIDLETQYF; DNA: TGTGCCAGTAGTATAGACCTGGAGACCCAGTACTTC
V: TRBV27; size: NA; J: TRBJ2-6; D: NA; CDR3: CASREGDPGANVLTF; DNA: TGTGCCAGCAGAGAGGGGGACCCTGGGGCCAACGTCCTGACTTTC
V: TRBV28; size: few; J: TRBJ1-1; D: TRBD1; CDR3: CASTLGTTGEAFF; DNA: TGTGCCAGCACCCTGGGGACGACAGGGGAAGCTTTCTTT
V: TRBV27; size: NA; J: TRBJ2-7; D: NA; CDR3: CASSFLLAEPTYEQYF; DNA: TGTGCCAGCAGTTTTCTCCTCGCGGAGCCTACCTACGAGCAGTACTTC
V: TRBV6-5; size: NA; J: TRBJ1-2; D: NA; CDR3: CASSLQGSYGYTF; DNA: TGTGCCAGCAGTCTCCAGGGGAGCTATGGCTACACCTTC
V: TRBV30; size: NA; J: TRBJ2-5; D: TRBD2; CDR3: CAWLKLAGDGRETQYF; DNA: TGTGCCTGGCTCAAACTAGCGGGGGATGGCCGTGAGACCCAGTACTTC
V: TRBV3-1/TRBV3-2; size: NA; J: TRBJ2-3; D: TRBD2; CDR3: CASSHWTSGYTSTDTQYF; DNA: TGTGCCAGCAGCCACTGGACTAGCGGTTACACTAGCACAGATACGCAGTATTTT
V: TRBV6-5; size: NA; J: TRBJ1-1; D: NA; CDR3: CASSYSRAANTEAFF; DNA: TGTGCCAGCAGTTACTCGAGGGCAGCGAACACTGAAGCTTTCTTT
V: TRBV11-1; size: NA; J: TRBJ2-5; D: TRBD2; CDR3: CASSVERGGQETQYF; DNA: TGTGCCAGCAGTGTTGAGCGGGGGGGCCAGGAGACCCAGTACTTC
V: TRBV9; size: NA; J: TRBJ1-4; D: NA; CDR3: CASSVAATNEKLFF; DNA: TGTGCCAGCAGCGTAGCGGCAACTAATGAAAAACTGTTTTTT
V: TRBV18; size: once; J: TRBJ1-2; D: TRBD1; CDR3: CASSPPGQGADGYTF; DNA: TGTGCCAGCTCACCTCCGGGACAGGGGGCCGATGGCTACACCTTC
V: TRBV12-3/TRBV12-4; size: NA; J: TRBJ1-1; D: TRBD1; CDR3: CASSILQGAEAFF; DNA: TGTGCCAGCAGCATTTTACAGGGGGCTGAAGCTTTCTTT
V: TRBV28; size: few; J: TRBJ1-5; D: TRBD1; CDR3: CASSFGGQRNQPQHF; DNA: TGTGCCAGCAGTTTCGGGGGACAGCGCAATCAGCCCCAGCATTTT
V: TRBV6-5; size: once; J: TRBJ1-1; D: NA; CDR3: CASILGQLNEQGLF; DNA: TGTGCCAGCATCCTTGGACAGCTCAATGAACAGGGTCTCTTT
V: TRBV28; size: NA; J: TRBJ1-1; D: NA; CDR3: CASSSMNTEAFF; DNA: TGTGCCAGCAGTTCCATGAACACTGAAGCTTTCTTT
V: TRBV27; size: NA; J: TRBJ1-2; D: NA; CDR3: CASTSGQGYGYTF; DNA: TGTGCCAGCACCTCCGGGCAGGGATATGGCTACACCTTC
V: TRBV11-2; size: NA; J: TRBJ2-3; D: NA; CDR3: CASSPRPAGSTDTQYF; DNA: TGTGCCAGCAGCCCGAGGCCAGCGGGTTCCACAGATACGCAGTATTTT